The source of this TCR beta chain is a study of control samples from healthy donors and cancer patients. Clones were read by immunoSEQ multiplex PCR, and TCRdb kept only the in-frame ones, dropping some. The sample records around 72,000 clones, approximately 80% being singletons. V shed 3 bases and J 4 bases; nucleotides not matched to a gene: 8. The length of the CDR3 is 16 residues. Germline CDR1 SGHVS, CDR2 FQNEAQ. Material for sequencing was blood. The V gene is TRBV7-8, the J gene TRBJ2-1; 8 nucleotides align to TRBD2. This receptor was identified in a man aged 45 to 65 in good health. The DNA for the CDR3 is TGTGCCAGCAGCTTTTTTAGCGGGATTCTATACAATGAGCAGTTCTTC. It encodes CASSFFSGILYNEQFF.